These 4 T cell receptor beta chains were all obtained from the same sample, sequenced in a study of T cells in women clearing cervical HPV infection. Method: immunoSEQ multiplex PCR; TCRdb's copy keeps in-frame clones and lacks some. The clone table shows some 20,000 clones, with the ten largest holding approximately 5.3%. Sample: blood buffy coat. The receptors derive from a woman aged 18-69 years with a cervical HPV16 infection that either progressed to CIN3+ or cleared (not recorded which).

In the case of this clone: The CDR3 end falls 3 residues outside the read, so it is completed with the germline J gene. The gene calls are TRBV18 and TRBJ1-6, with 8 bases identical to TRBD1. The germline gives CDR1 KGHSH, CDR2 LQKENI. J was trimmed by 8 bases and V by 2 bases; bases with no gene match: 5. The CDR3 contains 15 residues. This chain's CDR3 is CASSPGAGGYSPLHF. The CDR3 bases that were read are TGTGCCAGCTCACCAGGGGCAGGGGGCTATTCACCC.

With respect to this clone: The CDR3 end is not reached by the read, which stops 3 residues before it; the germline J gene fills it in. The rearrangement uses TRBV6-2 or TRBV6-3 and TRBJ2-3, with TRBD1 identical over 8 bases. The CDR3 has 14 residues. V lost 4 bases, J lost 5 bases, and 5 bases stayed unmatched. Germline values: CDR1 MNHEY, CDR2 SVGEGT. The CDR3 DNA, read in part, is TGTGCCAGCAGTTTTGGGACAGGAAAAGATACG. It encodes CASSFGTGKDT. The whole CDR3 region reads CASSFGTGKDTQYF.

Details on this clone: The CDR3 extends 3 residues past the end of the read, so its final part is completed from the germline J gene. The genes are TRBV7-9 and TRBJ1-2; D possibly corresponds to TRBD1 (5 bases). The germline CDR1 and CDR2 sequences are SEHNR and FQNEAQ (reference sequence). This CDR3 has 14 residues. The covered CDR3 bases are TGTGCCAGCAGCTACGGACTAGCGGGGGATACC. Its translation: CASSYGLAGDT. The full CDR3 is CASSYGLAGDTYTF.

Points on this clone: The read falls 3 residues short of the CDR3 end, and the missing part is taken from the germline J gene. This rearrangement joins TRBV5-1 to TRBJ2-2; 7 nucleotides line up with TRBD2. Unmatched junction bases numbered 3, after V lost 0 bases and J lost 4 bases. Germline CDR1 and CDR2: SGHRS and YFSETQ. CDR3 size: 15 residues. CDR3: CASSLAGGSTGELFF. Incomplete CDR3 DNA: TGCGCCAGCAGCTTGGCCGGGGGGAGCACCGGGGAG.